A selection of T cell receptor beta chains follows, all from one sample in a study of CD8+CD57+ T cells in acquired aplastic anemia. From the reads, TCRdb called clonotypes with MiXCR, one entry per CDR3 protein. Of around 200,000 distinct CDR3 sequences detected, 45% to 60% appear once; the ten largest clones hold roughly 13%. Source material: sorted CD4+, CD8+, or CD8+CD57+ T cells (not recorded which) from PBMCs. Receptor source: a human donor with aplastic anemia. Both conserved end residues are part of each CDR3. The D gene is left open where the match is weak. Size values are once, few and many counts, or a class for expanded clones, and some rows have none.

J: TRBJ2-1; V: TRBV2; D: TRBD2; size: .; CDR3: CASSGVLAGRDEQFF; DNA: TGTGCCAGCAGTGGAGTACTAGCGGGGAGGGATGAGCAGTTCTTC
J: TRBJ1-3; V: TRBV27; D: TRBD1; size: .; CDR3: CASSSLTGGYSGNTIYF; DNA: TGTGCCAGCAGTTCCTTGACAGGGGGCTACTCTGGAAACACCATATATTTT
J: TRBJ1-2; V: TRBV7-3; D: .; size: .; CDR3: CASSLEPGVGGYTF; DNA: TGTGCCAGCAGCTTAGAGCCAGGGGTCGGTGGCTACACCTTC
J: TRBJ1-4; V: TRBV28; D: TRBD1; size: .; CDR3: CASGGDRGGEKLFF; DNA: TGTGCCAGCGGGGGGGACAGGGGAGGGGAGAAACTGTTTTTT
J: TRBJ1-5; V: TRBV2; D: TRBD1; size: many; CDR3: CASSHRGRNSNQPQHF; DNA: TGTGCCAGCAGTCACAGGGGGCGGAATAGCAATCAGCCCCAGCATTTT
J: TRBJ1-2; V: TRBV25-1; D: .; size: many; CDR3: CASSIGFYGYTF; DNA: TGTGCCAGCAGTATAGGGTTCTATGGCTACACCTTC
J: TRBJ1-4; V: TRBV4-1; D: .; size: many; CDR3: CASSPQGYNEKLFF; DNA: TGCGCCAGCAGCCCACAAGGGTATAATGAAAAACTGTTTTTT
J: TRBJ2-5; V: TRBV24-1; D: TRBD1; size: .; CDR3: CATSDLLDRGGETQYF; DNA: TGTGCCACCAGTGATTTGCTTGACAGGGGAGGAGAGACCCAGTACTTC
J: TRBJ1-1; V: TRBV20-1; D: .; size: many; CDR3: CSALFSGARAFF; DNA: TGCAGTGCTTTGTTCTCAGGGGCAAGAGCTTTCTTT
J: TRBJ2-1; V: TRBV12-3/TRBV12-4; D: .; size: .; CDR3: CASSLTGTEQFF; DNA: TGTGCCAGCAGCCTGACAGGCACTGAGCAGTTCTTC
J: TRBJ1-4; V: TRBV19; D: .; size: .; CDR3: CASSMNNRQEKKLFF; DNA: TGTGCCAGTAGTATGAACAATCGACAGGAGAAAAAACTGTTTTTT
J: TRBJ2-7; V: TRBV5-8; D: TRBD2; size: once; CDR3: CASSLGTSNDQYF; DNA: TGTGCCAGCAGCCTGGGGACTAGCAACGATCAGTACTTC
J: TRBJ2-1; V: TRBV7-8; D: TRBD2; size: many; CDR3: CASSFSGGAAPVGQFF; DNA: TGTGCCAGCAGCTTCAGCGGGGGGGCCGCCCCGGTTGGGCAGTTCTTC
J: TRBJ1-2; V: TRBV28; D: .; size: many; CDR3: CASTTGSVGYTF; DNA: TGTGCCAGCACCACAGGGTCAGTCGGCTACACCTTC
J: TRBJ1-1; V: TRBV29-1; D: .; size: .; CDR3: CSVVGTEAFF; DNA: TGCAGCGTTGTCGGCACTGAAGCTTTCTTT
J: TRBJ2-3; V: TRBV24-1; D: TRBD2; size: .; CDR3: CATSDRLAGSTDTQYF; DNA: TGTGCCACCAGTGATCGCCTAGCGGGGAGCACAGATACGCAGTATTTT
J: TRBJ1-6; V: TRBV19; D: .; size: .; CDR3: CASSTSGGSPLHF; DNA: TGTGCCAGTAGTACCTCGGGTGGTTCACCCCTCCACTTT
J: TRBJ1-1; V: TRBV18; D: TRBD1; size: few; CDR3: CASSVTTDRVGMTFF; DNA: TGTGCCAGCTCCGTTACCACGGACAGGGTCGGGATGACTTTCTTT
J: TRBJ2-7; V: TRBV11-1; D: .; size: .; CDR3: CASSLGRTGYEQYF; DNA: TGTGCCAGCAGCTTAGGTCGGACCGGCTACGAGCAGTACTTC
J: TRBJ2-2; V: TRBV20-1; D: TRBD1; size: .; CDR3: CSATGTENTGELFF; DNA: TGCAGTGCTACCGGGACAGAAAACACCGGGGAGCTGTTTTTT
J: TRBJ2-3; V: TRBV4-2; D: .; size: .; CDR3: CTSRGAGADTQYF; DNA: TGTACCAGCAGGGGGGCTGGGGCAGATACGCAGTATTTT
J: TRBJ1-1; V: TRBV2; D: TRBD1; size: few; CDR3: CASNLRGTEAFF; DNA: TGTGCCAGCAACCTCAGGGGGACTGAGGCTTTCTTT
J: TRBJ2-7; V: TRBV6-1; D: .; size: many; CDR3: CASSEASLLYEQYF; DNA: TGTGCCAGCAGTGAAGCTTCACTTCTCTACGAGCAGTACTTC
J: TRBJ1-1; V: TRBV5-1; D: .; size: .; CDR3: CASSRSRDLGTEAFF; DNA: TGCGCCAGCAGCCGGAGTAGAGATTTAGGCACTGAAGCTTTCTTT